Below, 5 T cell receptor beta chains from the same sample are listed, as sequenced in a study of breast tumors, draining lymph nodes, adjacent tissues. MiXCR, run by TCRdb on the multiplex PCR reads, gives a single entry per CDR3 protein. The sample records around 300,000 distinct CDR3 sequences, 30% to 35% being singletons. Axillary draining lymph nodes of breast cancer patients supplied the node samples. The sample was axillary lymph node tissue. All receptors come from a female donor with breast cancer. Some clones in this sample may be carry-over from other donors' samples.

Concerning this clonotype itself: An end of the junction does not agree with germline; a read error may underlie this. The rearrangement links TRBV2 to TRBJ2-3; D assignment may be TRBD1 or TRBD2 (5 bases each). CDR3 size: 14 residues. Germline V gene sequence: CDR1 SNHLY, CDR2 FYNNEI. The CDR3 bases are TGCGCCAGCAGTTGGGACCACGTCACAGATACGCAGTGTTTT. Protein product: CASSWDHVTDTQCF.

This clonotype has at least ten counts. This rearrangement joins TRBV12-5 to TRBJ1-3; 7 positions agree with TRBD1. Unmatched junction bases numbered 7, after V lost 5 bases and J lost 3 bases. Germline-derived CDR1 and CDR2 are LGHNT and FRNRAP. The CDR3 runs to 15 residues. CDR3 protein: CASGDPTGSGNTIYF. Here the CDR3 DNA reads TGTGCTAGTGGTGACCCGACAGGGAGTGGAAACACCATATATTTT.

Worth noting for this clonotype: One end of the junction is discordant with germline, which a read error may explain. The genes are TRBV27 and TRBJ2-6; no reliable D call. Germline CDR1 is MNHEY and CDR2 is SMNVEV (reference sequence). The CDR3 runs 17 residues. CDR3 protein: CAGSLNALSAGANVLTF. The CDR3 DNA sequence: TGTGCCGGCAGTTTAAACGCACTTTCGGCTGGGGCCAACGTCCTGACTTTC.

The chain couples TRBV15 to TRBJ2-3; 7 positions agree with TRBD2. Looked up from germline, CDR1 is LNHNV and CDR2 is YYDKDF (reference sequence). This CDR3 region has 16 residues. Trimming took 3 bases from V and 2 from J; bases not matched to a gene: 8. The CDR3 DNA sequence: TGTGCCACCAGCAGTCTAGCGGAGGGGACCACAGATACGCAGTATTTT. It specifies CATSSLAEGTTDTQYF.

This clonotype was observed many times. The V and J genes are TRBV5-1 and TRBJ2-5; 7 positions match TRBD2. Germline assignment: CDR1 SGHRS and CDR2 YFSETQ. The trim removed 0 bases at V and 8 bases at J, leaving 13 bases unmatched. The length of the CDR3 is 16 residues. Here the CDR3 DNA reads TGCGCCAGCAGCTTGGCGACTAGCCGGGGCCTAGTAACCCAGTACTTC. It is translated as CASSLATSRGLVTQYF.